This T cell receptor (beta chain) was identified in a study of cytomegalovirus exposure and HLA in healthy donors. As regards this clone: The antigen remains unidentified.

The ends lost 6 bases at V and 5 bases at J; junction bases unmatched: 7. Germline V gene lookup returns CDR1 PRHDT and CDR2 FYEKMQ (reference sequence). The CDR3 is 13 residues long. The PCR used 60 Vbeta and 13 Jbeta primers. Assay: immunoSEQ multiplex PCR; the TCRdb copy retains only in-frame clones and omits some. Of 70,000 or so clones listed, less than 80% are singletons. Findings and limits, study-wide: TCR beta V segments were, for the most part, productive about 87% or about 30% of the time in an earlier analysis.

This TCR derives from a woman in her 50s in good health and CMV-seronegative. Sequenced sample: PBMCs. J is TRBJ2-7 and V is TRBV13, with TRBD1 matching over 7 bases. CDR3 bases: TGTGCCAGCAGATTTAATACAGGGGACGAGCAGTACTTC. Its translation is CASRFNTGDEQYF.